Listed here are 21 T cell receptor beta chains from one sample, sequenced in a study of blood T cells in healthy people across ages. A second PCR of about 7 to 12 cycles used a sample-barcoded 5' primer and a J-beta primer mix. TCRdb reanalysed the 5' RACE reads using MiXCR and keeps one entry per CDR3 protein. The table records hundreds of thousands of distinct CDR3 sequences, around 50% of them present only once. The source material was blood. The receptors were sampled from a man aged 35 to 55 in good health.

The chain links TRBV20-1 to TRBJ2-3; TRBD2 is a possible D gene (5 bases). Looked up from germline, CDR1 is DFQATT and CDR2 is SNEGSKA (reference sequence). Trimming took off 0 bases at V and 8 bases at J, with 12 bases between the two ends. This CDR3 spans 13 amino acids. The CDR3 DNA reads as TGCAGTGCTAGAGATGCGGGCTGGGCTACGCAGTATTTT. Translating it yields CSARDAGWATQYF.

This clonotype was seen a handful of times. This chain uses TRBV7-2 with TRBJ2-3, with D unresolved. Per the germline V gene, CDR1 is SGHTA and CDR2 is FQGNSA. V gave up 6 bases and J gave up 3 bases, with 16 bases separating them. The length of the CDR3 is 15 residues. The CDR3 reads CASSGVNVRTDTQYF. CDR3 nucleotides: TGTGCCAGCAGTGGGGTGAACGTGCGGACAGATACGCAGTATTTT.

This clonotype was observed at least ten times. The rearrangement joins TRBV5-1 to TRBJ2-5; a possible D gene is TRBD1 (5 bases). The CDR3 totals 14 residues. In germline, CDR1 is SGHRS, CDR2 YFSETQ. Trimming removed 1 base from V and 1 base from J, with 8 bases in between. In DNA form, the CDR3 reads TGCGCCAGCAGCTTGTCACAGGCCCAAGAGACCCAGTACTTC. This sequence encodes CASSLSQAQETQYF.

This clonotype was picked up a small number of times. The genes are TRBV7-2 and TRBJ2-3; D unresolved. CDR3 length: 13 residues. Trimming took off 6 bases at V and 0 bases at J, with 7 bases between the two ends. Germline lookup yields CDR1 SGHTA and CDR2 FQGNSA. As DNA, the CDR3 is TGTGCCAGCAGTTCGTATAGCACAGATACGCAGTATTTT. Translated: CASSSYSTDTQYF.

The rearrangement joins TRBV20-1 to TRBJ2-3; 7 bases fit TRBD2. Trimming took 4 bases from V and 9 from J; bases not matched to a gene: 13. The germline gives CDR1 DFQATT, CDR2 SNEGSKA (reference sequence). The length of the CDR3 is 14 residues. This CDR3 reads CSATLTLGTTTQYF. CDR3 sequence (DNA): TGCAGTGCTACACTTACCTTAGGGACTACGACGCAGTATTTT.

This clonotype was counted a few times. The V call is TRBV7-9, the J call TRBJ2-7; 9 bases map to TRBD2. Trimming at V came to 2 bases and at J to 3 bases, leaving 11 bases not matched to a gene. Germline CDR1 SEHNR, CDR2 FQNEAQ (reference sequence). The CDR3 contains 17 residues. CDR3 protein: CASSLSSGGYEGYEQYF. The CDR3 region has the DNA TGTGCCAGCAGCTTAAGTAGCGGGGGATACGAAGGCTACGAGCAGTACTTC. The whole variable domain, remainder taken from reference TRBV7-9 and TRBJ2-7, is DTGVSQNPRHKITKRGQNVTFRCDPISEHNRLYWYRQTLGQGPEFLTYFQNEAQLEKSRLLSDRFSAERPKGSFSTLEIQRTEQGDSAMYLCASSLSSGGYEGYEQYFGPGTRLTVT.

As regards this clonotype: One end of the junction fails to match germline, which may point to a read error. Written as DNA, the CDR3 is TGTGCCAGCAGTCCAAAGCGTCGCCAGGCAACTAGTGAAAAACTGTTTTTT. Translation gives CASSPKRRQATSEKLFF. V and J are TRBV28 and TRBJ1-4; no clear D. The germline CDR1 and CDR2 sequences are MDHEN and SYDVKM. The CDR3 is 17 amino acids.

This clonotype appeared a few times. The V gene is TRBV20-1, the J gene TRBJ2-7; 12 nucleotides line up with TRBD1. There are 15 residues in the CDR3. V shed 1 base and J 2 bases; nucleotides not matched to a gene: 3. Germline CDR1 reads DFQATT; CDR2 reads SNEGSKA (reference sequence). CDR3 in DNA: TGCAGTGCTAGAGTTCGGGACAGGGGGCCCTACGAGCAGTACTTC. As protein: CSARVRDRGPYEQYF.

This chain links TRBV7-9 with TRBJ2-5; 8 bases line up with TRBD2. Germline V CDR1 and CDR2: SEHNR, FQNEAQ (reference sequence). The CDR3 contains 14 residues. The junction had 13 bases not matched to a gene; V was cut back by 5 bases and J by 11 bases. The CDR3 sequence: CASSPGLEAIEQYF. CDR3 nucleotides: TGTGCCAGCAGCCCGGGACTAGAGGCCATTGAGCAGTACTTC. Filled out from reference TRBV7-9 and TRBJ2-5, the complete variable domain reads DTGVSQNPRHKITKRGQNVTFRCDPISEHNRLYWYRQTLGQGPEFLTYFQNEAQLEKSRLLSDRFSAERPKGSFSTLEIQRTEQGDSAMYLCASSPGLEAIEQYFGPGTRLLVL.

This chain uses TRBV7-9 with TRBJ1-2; D perhaps matches TRBD1 (6 bases). Germline V gene sequence: CDR1 SEHNR, CDR2 FQNEAQ (reference sequence). The CDR3 runs to 13 residues. V dropped 6 bases and J dropped 4 bases, with 12 bases sitting between them. The CDR3 is CASSTGQIYGYTF. The CDR3 nucleotides read TGTGCCAGCAGTACAGGGCAGATCTATGGCTACACCTTC.

This clonotype appeared once. The J gene is TRBJ2-1, the V gene TRBV7-9; D possibly corresponds to TRBD2 (6 bases). Trimming stripped 3 bases from V and 6 bases from J, with 18 bases between. This CDR3 comprises 16 residues. The V gene's germline CDR1 is SEHNR and CDR2 FQNEAQ (reference sequence). The CDR3, as DNA: TGTGCCAGCAGCTTTCGACTAGATCCGCCACTCAATGAGCAGTTCTTC. It yields the protein CASSFRLDPPLNEQFF.

V usage is TRBV4-2 and J usage is TRBJ1-5; 7 bases map to TRBD1. The V segment lost 4 bases and the J segment 3 bases; nucleotides outside the gene matches: 15. This CDR3 has 18 amino acids. CDR1 and CDR2 from the germline V gene are LGHNA and YNFKEQ. CDR3 nucleotide sequence: TGTGCCAGCAGCCCGACATTAGGGACAGCATCCCCCAATCAGCCCCAGCATTTT. This gives the protein CASSPTLGTASPNQPQHF.

V gene TRBV29-1 combines with J gene TRBJ2-5, with D perhaps matching TRBD1 (6 bases). The CDR3 covers 13 residues. Germline CDR1 SQVTM, CDR2 ANQGSEA. Trimming removed 1 base from V and 11 bases from J, with 17 bases in between. The CDR3 spells CSVEVSRGNRQYF. The CDR3 bases are TGCAGCGTTGAAGTTTCTAGGGGGAACAGGCAGTACTTC.

V and J are TRBV5-1 and TRBJ2-1, with 8 bases that match TRBD2. Germline loops: CDR1 SGHRS, CDR2 YFSETQ. This CDR3 spans 18 amino acids. The V and J ends lost 4 bases and 11 bases, in that order; junction bases with no gene match: 23. CDR3 loop: CASSPRGSGASTMTKQFF. CDR3 DNA sequence: TGCGCCAGCAGCCCTCGGGGTAGCGGGGCATCTACAATGACGAAGCAGTTCTTC.

This clonotype was seen a few times. The J gene is TRBJ2-4, the V gene TRBV29-1, with D perhaps matching TRBD2 (6 bases). The CDR3 consists of 13 residues. CDR1 and CDR2 from the germline V gene are SQVTM and ANQGSEA. Trimming stripped 4 bases from V and 7 bases from J, with 14 bases between. CDR3 nucleotides: TGCAGCGTTGCGTGGAGGGGAGAGAACATTCAGTACTTC. It codes for CSVAWRGENIQYF.

This clonotype occurred a few times. The chain employs TRBV7-6 and TRBJ2-1, with 10 bases matching TRBD2. This CDR3 has 18 residues. The trim removed 1 base at V and 6 bases at J, leaving 12 bases unmatched. In germline, CDR1 is SGHVS, CDR2 FNYEAQ. The CDR3 DNA sequence: TGTGCCAGCAGCTTAGGGGTAGCGGGAGGTATTTCGATCAATGAGCAGTTCTTC. Translation gives CASSLGVAGGISINEQFF.

This clonotype was observed a handful of times. The chain employs TRBV7-2 and TRBJ1-6, with no clear D. CDR3 length: 15 residues. Germline CDR1 SGHTA, CDR2 FQGNSA. V was trimmed by 3 bases and J by 10 bases, leaving 16 bases between them. CDR3 protein: CASSFPAGIHSPLHF. The CDR3 DNA is TGTGCCAGCAGCTTCCCAGCGGGTATACACTCACCCCTCCACTTT.

V usage is TRBV6-2 or TRBV6-3 and J usage is TRBJ2-7; 9 positions agree with TRBD1. Germline loops: CDR1 MNHEY, CDR2 SVGEGT. The CDR3 totals 14 residues. The V and J ends lost 10 bases and 0 bases, in that order; junction bases with no gene match: 7. In DNA, the CDR3 is TGTGCCACCATTCGGACAGGGGTCTCCTACGAGCAGTACTTC. Translating it yields CATIRTGVSYEQYF.

The chain couples TRBV7-3 to TRBJ2-3; 12 nucleotides line up with TRBD2. The CDR3 length is 15 residues. The germline gives CDR1 SGHTA, CDR2 FQGTGA. V gave up 6 bases and J gave up 4 bases; unmatched junction bases: 5. DNA for the CDR3: TGTGCCAGCAGTAGACTAGCGGGGGAGGCAGATACGCAGTATTTT. Its protein product is CASSRLAGEADTQYF.

This clonotype occurred a few times. The chain links TRBV20-1 to TRBJ2-7; D is possibly TRBD1 or TRBD2 (5 bases each). The germline gives CDR1 DFQATT, CDR2 SNEGSKA (reference sequence). CDR3 size: 15 residues. Trimming cost V 3 bases and J 5 bases, with 20 bases left between them. For the CDR3, the DNA is TGCAGTGCTAGCGGGACCCTCCAAGTCTGGGACGAGCAGTACTTC. This gives the protein CSASGTLQVWDEQYF.

The rearrangement joins TRBV5-1 to TRBJ2-1; D uncertain. CDR1 is SGHRS, CDR2 YFSETQ, per germline. V was clipped by 0 bases and J by 9 bases, with 4 bases between them. This CDR3 comprises 11 residues. In DNA, the CDR3 is TGCGCCAGCAGCTTGGATGCTGAGCAGTTCTTC. Protein: CASSLDAEQFF.